Sequencing of this T cell receptor beta chain was carried out in a study of blood T cell repertoires in COVID-19. The wider study: COVID-19 samples from acute and convalescent phases originated in the United States, Italy and Spain.

Methods used by the authors: Using reference gene primer amplification, nucleated cell counts were estimated. This table comes from immunoSEQ multiplex PCR, and its TCRdb copy is limited to in-frame clones, with some not included. D and trimming were read from the DNA, whereas the V and J calls and clone size are those reported in that table. Of roughly 75,000 clones detected, about 86% appear once; the ten largest clones hold around 6%. Only a few counts were recorded for this clone. The CDR3 runs 15 residues. Per the germline V gene, CDR1 is SGHDT and CDR2 is YYEEEE. The V end was cut by 0 bases, the J end by 0 bases, with 7 bases between.

The material sequenced was peripheral blood. V usage is TRBV5-6 and J usage is TRBJ1-3, with a weak D call TRBD1 (5 bases). The sequence derives from an elderly man with COVID-19, enrolled during active disease. The CDR3 reads CASSLVGGSGNTIYF. The CDR3 nucleotides are TGTGCCAGCAGCTTGGTGGGGGGCTCTGGAAACACCATATATTTT.